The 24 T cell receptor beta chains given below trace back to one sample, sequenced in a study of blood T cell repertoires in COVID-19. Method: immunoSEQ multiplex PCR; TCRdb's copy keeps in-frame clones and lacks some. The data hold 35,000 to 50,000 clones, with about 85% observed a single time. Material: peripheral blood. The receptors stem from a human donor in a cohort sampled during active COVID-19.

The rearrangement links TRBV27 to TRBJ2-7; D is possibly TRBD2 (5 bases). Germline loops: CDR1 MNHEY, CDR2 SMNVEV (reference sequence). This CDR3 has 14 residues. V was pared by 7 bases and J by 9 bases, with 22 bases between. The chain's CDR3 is CASTEWEPTRRQYF. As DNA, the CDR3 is TGTGCCAGCACCGAGTGGGAGCCAACTAGACGGCAGTACTTC.

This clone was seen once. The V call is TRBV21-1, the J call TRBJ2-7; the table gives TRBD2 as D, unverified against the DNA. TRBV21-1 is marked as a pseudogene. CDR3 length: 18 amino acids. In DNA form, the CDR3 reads TGTGCCAGCAGCAAACTATTGCAGAGGGGAGGTTTGGAAAACGAGCAGTACTTC. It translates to CASSKLLQRGGLENEQYF.

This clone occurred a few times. CDR3 coding DNA: TGTGCCAGCAGCTACGGACTAGTTGATACGCAGTATTTT. Its protein is CASSYGLVDTQYF. The J gene is TRBJ2-3, the V gene TRBV7-3, with 7 nucleotides matching TRBD2. With V trimmed by 4 bases and J by 6 bases, 4 bases remained unmatched. The CDR3 covers 13 residues. From germline, CDR1 is SGHTA and CDR2 FQGTGA.

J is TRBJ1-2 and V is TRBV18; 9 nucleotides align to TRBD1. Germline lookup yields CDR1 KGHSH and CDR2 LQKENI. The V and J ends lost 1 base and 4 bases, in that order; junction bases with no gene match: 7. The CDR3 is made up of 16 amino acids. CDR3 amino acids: CASSPQGVTGGYGYTF. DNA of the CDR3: TGTGCCAGCTCACCACAGGGGGTGACAGGGGGCTATGGCTACACCTTC.

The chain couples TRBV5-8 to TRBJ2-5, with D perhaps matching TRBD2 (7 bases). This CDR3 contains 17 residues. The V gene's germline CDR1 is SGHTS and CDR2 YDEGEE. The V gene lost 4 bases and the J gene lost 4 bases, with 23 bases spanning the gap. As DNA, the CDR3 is TGTGCCAGCAGCCTGTGGGGGGGGGCCGGTTCGGGAGAGACCCAGTACTTC. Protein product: CASSLWGGAGSGETQYF. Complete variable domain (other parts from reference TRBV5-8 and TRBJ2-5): EAGVTQSPTHLIKTRGQQATLRCSPISGHTSVYWYQQALGLGLQFLLWYDEGEERNRGNFPPRFSGRQFPNYSSELNVNALELEDSALYLCASSLWGGAGSGETQYFGPGTRLLVL.

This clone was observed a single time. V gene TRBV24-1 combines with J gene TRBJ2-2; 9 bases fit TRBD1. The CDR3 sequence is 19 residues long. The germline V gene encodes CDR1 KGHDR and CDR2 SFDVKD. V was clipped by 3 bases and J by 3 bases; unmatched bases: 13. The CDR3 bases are TGTGCCACCAGTGATCCAGCTTTCGATACAGGGGGCTACACCGGGGAGCTGTTTTTT. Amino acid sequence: CATSDPAFDTGGYTGELFF.

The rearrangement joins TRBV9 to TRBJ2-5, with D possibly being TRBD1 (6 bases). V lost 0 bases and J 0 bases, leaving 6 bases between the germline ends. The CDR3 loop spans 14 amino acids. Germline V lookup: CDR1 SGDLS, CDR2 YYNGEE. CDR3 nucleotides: TGTGCCAGCAGCGTAGGGACAGACCAAGAGACCCAGTACTTC. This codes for CASSVGTDQETQYF. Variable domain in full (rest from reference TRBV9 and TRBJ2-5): DSGVTQTPKHLITATGQRVTLRCSPRSGDLSVYWYQQSLDQGLQFLIQYYNGEERAKGNILERFSAQQFPDLHSELNLSSLELGDSALYFCASSVGTDQETQYFGPGTRLLVL.

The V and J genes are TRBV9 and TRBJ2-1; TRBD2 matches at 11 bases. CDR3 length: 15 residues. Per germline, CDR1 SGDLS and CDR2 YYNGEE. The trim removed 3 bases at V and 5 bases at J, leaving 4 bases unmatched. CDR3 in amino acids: CASSALAGGNNEQFF. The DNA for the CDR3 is TGTGCCAGCAGCGCCCTAGCGGGGGGTAACAATGAGCAGTTCTTC.

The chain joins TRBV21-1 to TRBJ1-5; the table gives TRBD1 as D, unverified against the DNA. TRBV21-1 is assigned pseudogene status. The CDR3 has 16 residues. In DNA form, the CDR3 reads TGTGCCAGCAGCAAAAGGGCAGGGGGCGTTGGTCAGCCCCAGCATTTT. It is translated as CASSKRAGGVGQPQHF.

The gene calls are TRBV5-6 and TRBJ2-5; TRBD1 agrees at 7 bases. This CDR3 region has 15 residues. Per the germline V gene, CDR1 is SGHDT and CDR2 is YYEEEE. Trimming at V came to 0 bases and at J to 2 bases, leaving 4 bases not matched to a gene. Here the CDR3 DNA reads TGTGCCAGCAGCTTGGTGGACAGGAGACAAGAGACCCAGTACTTC. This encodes CASSLVDRRQETQYF.

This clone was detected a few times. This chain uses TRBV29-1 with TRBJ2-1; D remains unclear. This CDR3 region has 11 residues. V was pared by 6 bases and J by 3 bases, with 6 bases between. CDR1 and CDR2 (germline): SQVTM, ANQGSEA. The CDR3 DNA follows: TGCAGCGTGGTGCGCTACAATGAGCAGTTCTTC. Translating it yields CSVVRYNEQFF.

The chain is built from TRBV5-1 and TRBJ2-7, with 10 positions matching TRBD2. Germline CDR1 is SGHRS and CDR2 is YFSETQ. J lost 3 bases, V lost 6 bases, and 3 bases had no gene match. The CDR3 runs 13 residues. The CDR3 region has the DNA TGCGCCAGCAACCCTAGCGGGGGCTACGAGCAGTACTTC. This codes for CASNPSGGYEQYF.

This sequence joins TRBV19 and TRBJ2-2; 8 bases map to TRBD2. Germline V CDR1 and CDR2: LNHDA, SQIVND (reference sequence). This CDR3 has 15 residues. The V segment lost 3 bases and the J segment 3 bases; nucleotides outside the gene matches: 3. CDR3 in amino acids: CASSIGTRDTGELFF. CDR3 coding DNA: TGTGCCAGTAGTATTGGGACTAGGGACACCGGGGAGCTGTTTTTT.

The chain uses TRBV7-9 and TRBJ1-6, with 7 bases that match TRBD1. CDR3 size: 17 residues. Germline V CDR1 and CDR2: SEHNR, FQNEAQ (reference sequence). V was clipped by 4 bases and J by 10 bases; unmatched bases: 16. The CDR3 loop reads CASSSEGASGAGSPLHF. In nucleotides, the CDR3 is TGTGCCAGCAGCTCCGAGGGGGCGAGCGGCGCGGGGTCACCCCTCCACTTT.

CDR3 DNA sequence: TGCAGCGTTGAGCCGAGGTTCACAGATACGCAGTATTTT. This encodes CSVEPRFTDTQYF. The rearrangement links TRBV29-1 to TRBJ2-3; D gene unclear. V was shortened by 3 bases and J by 2 bases, with 9 bases between the two germline ends. The germline V gene has CDR1 SQVTM and CDR2 ANQGSEA. The CDR3 has 13 residues.

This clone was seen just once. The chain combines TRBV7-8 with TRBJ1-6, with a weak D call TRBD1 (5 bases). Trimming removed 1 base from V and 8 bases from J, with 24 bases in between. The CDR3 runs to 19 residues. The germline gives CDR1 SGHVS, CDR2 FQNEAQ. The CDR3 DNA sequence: TGTGCCAGCAGCTTAGAAGGGTTAGGAGGGGTCATCTCCGATTCACCCCTCCACTTT. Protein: CASSLEGLGGVISDSPLHF.

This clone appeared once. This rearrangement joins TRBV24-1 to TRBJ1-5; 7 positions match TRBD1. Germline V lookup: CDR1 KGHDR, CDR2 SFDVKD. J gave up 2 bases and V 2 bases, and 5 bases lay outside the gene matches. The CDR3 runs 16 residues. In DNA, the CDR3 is TGTGCCACCAGTGATTCCTACAGGGGCGGCAATCAGCCCCAGCATTTT. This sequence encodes CATSDSYRGGNQPQHF.

The CDR3, as DNA: TGTGCCAGCGGAAGACAGGGAAGGGAAAAACTGTTTTTT. Protein sequence: CASGRQGREKLFF. The chain combines TRBV19 with TRBJ1-4; 7 bases match TRBD1. Germline CDR1 LNHDA, CDR2 SQIVND (reference sequence). The CDR3 totals 13 residues. V lost 9 bases and J lost 8; bases outside the gene matches: 9.

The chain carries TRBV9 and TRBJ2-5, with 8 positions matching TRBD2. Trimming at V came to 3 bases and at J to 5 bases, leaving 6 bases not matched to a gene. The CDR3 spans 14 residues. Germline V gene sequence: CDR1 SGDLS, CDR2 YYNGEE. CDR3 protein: CASSGGGPGETQYF. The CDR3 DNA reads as TGTGCCAGCAGCGGCGGGGGGCCAGGGGAGACCCAGTACTTC.

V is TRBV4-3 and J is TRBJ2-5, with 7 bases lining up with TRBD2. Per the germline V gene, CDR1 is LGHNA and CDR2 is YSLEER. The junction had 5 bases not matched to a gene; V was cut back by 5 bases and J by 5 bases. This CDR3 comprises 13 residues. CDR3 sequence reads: CASSSSGVETQYF. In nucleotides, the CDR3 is TGCGCCAGCAGCTCCAGCGGGGTGGAGACCCAGTACTTC.

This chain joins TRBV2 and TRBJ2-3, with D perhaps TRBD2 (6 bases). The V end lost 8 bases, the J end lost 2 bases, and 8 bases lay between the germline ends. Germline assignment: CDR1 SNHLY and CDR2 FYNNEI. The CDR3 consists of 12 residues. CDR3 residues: CASGLPTDTQYF. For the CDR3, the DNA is TGTGCCAGCGGACTACCCACAGATACGCAGTATTTT.

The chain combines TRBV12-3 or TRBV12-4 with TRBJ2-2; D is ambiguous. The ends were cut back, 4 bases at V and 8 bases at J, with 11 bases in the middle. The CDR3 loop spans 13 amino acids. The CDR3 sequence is CASSSFLEGELFF. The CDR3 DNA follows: TGTGCCAGCAGTTCATTCTTAGAGGGGGAGCTGTTTTTT.

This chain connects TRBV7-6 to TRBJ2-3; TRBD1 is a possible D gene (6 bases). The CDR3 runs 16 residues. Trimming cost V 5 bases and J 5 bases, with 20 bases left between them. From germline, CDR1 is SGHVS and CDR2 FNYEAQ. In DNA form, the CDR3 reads TGTGCCAGCAGCCCTCAGGGGCCGCTGCTCAAAGATACGCAGTATTTT. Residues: CASSPQGPLLKDTQYF.

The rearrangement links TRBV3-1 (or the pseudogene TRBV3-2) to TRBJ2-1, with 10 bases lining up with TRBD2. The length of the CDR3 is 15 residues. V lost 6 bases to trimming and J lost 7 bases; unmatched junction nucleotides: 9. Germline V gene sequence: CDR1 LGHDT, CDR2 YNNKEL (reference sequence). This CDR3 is CASRRTSGPGNEQFF. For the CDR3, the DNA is TGTGCCAGCAGACGGACTAGCGGACCAGGGAATGAGCAGTTCTTC.